The 2 T cell receptor beta chains presented below share a single source sample, sequenced in a study of T-cell memory formation after mild COVID-19. TCRdb ran MiXCR on the 5' RACE reads and lists one entry per CDR3 protein. The table has 68,000 or so distinct CDR3 sequences, 16% seen once. The sample consisted of PBMCs or a T cell subset sorted from them (not recorded which). The receptors were gathered from an adult woman who had mild COVID-19 (a few samples of this study predate the infection). Cell type and time point are not known.

The chain is built from TRBV3-1 and TRBJ2-7; 7 bases agree with TRBD1. The CDR3 spans 15 residues. The V gene end was trimmed by 6 bases and the J gene end by 2 bases; junction bases not matched to a gene: 10. CDR1 and CDR2 from the germline V gene are LGHDT and YNNKEL (reference sequence). CDR3 sequence reads: CASRPGTQGTYEQYF. The CDR3 region has the DNA TGTGCCAGCAGGCCCGGGACACAGGGGACCTACGAGCAGTACTTC.

The V gene is TRBV6-5, the J gene TRBJ2-1; D ambiguous. V was clipped by 0 bases and J by 0 bases, with 9 bases between them. CDR3 length: 16 amino acids. The germline V gene encodes CDR1 MNHEY and CDR2 SVGAGI. The CDR3 sequence is CASSYSRLDSYNEQFF. CDR3 bases: TGTGCCAGCAGTTACTCGAGGCTCGACTCCTACAATGAGCAGTTCTTC.